The 30 T cell receptor beta chains in this list originate from one sample, sequenced in a study of cytomegalovirus exposure and HLA in healthy donors. Use of 60 Vbeta and 13 Jbeta primers characterized the PCR. Measured with immunoSEQ multiplex PCR; TCRdb has only the in-frame clones, and not every one. Of over 130,000 clones listed, around 84% are singletons. The sequenced sample was PBMCs. The receptor source for this set is a man aged 45-60 years in good health and CMV-seronegative.

The chain joins TRBV6-5 to TRBJ2-3, with 9 bases aligning to TRBD1. This CDR3 region has 14 residues. Germline V gene sequence: CDR1 MNHEY, CDR2 SVGAGI. Trimming took 4 bases from V and 4 from J; bases not matched to a gene: 3. CDR3 region: CASSLTGGADTQYF. The DNA for the CDR3 is TGTGCCAGCAGTTTGACAGGGGGGGCAGATACGCAGTATTTT.

This sequence joins TRBV27 and TRBJ2-7; D call uncertain. This CDR3 region has 13 residues. The V and J ends lost 6 bases and 4 bases respectively, with 13 bases between them. Germline V gene lookup returns CDR1 MNHEY and CDR2 SMNVEV (reference sequence). The CDR3, as DNA: TGTGCCAGCAGCTCCGGATCGCGGTACGAGCAGTACTTC. Encoded protein: CASSSGSRYEQYF.

The CDR3 loop is CASSATDTPGNTIYF. The CDR3, as DNA: TGTGCCAGCAGCGCAACGGACACGCCTGGAAACACCATATATTTT. The chain links TRBV9 to TRBJ1-3; tentative D call: TRBD1 (5 bases). V lost 3 bases, J lost 2 bases, and 12 bases lay in between. CDR3 length equals 15 residues. Germline assignment: CDR1 SGDLS and CDR2 YYNGEE.

This chain uses TRBV27 with TRBJ2-7, with D maybe TRBD1 (5 bases). V lost 0 bases and J lost 2, with 11 bases in between. The CDR3 length is 15 residues. The germline gives CDR1 MNHEY, CDR2 SMNVEV (reference sequence). The CDR3: CASSLSNHRTYEQYF. The CDR3 coding sequence is TGTGCCAGCAGTTTATCGAACCACAGGACCTACGAGCAGTACTTC.

The chain is built from TRBV27 and TRBJ2-3, with a weak D call TRBD2 (5 bases). The CDR3 has 16 residues. V was cut by 1 base and J by 4 bases, with 15 bases left in between. Germline V gene sequence: CDR1 MNHEY, CDR2 SMNVEV (reference sequence). In DNA form, the CDR3 reads TGTGCCAGCAGTTTATATAACGTGGGAGTTTCAGATACGCAGTATTTT. Translating it yields CASSLYNVGVSDTQYF.

The chain joins TRBV5-4 to TRBJ2-5, with D tentatively TRBD2 (5 bases). CDR1 SGHNT and CDR2 YYREEE come from the germline V gene (reference sequence). V was shortened by 0 bases and J by 2 bases, with 14 bases between the two germline ends. The CDR3 is 16 residues long. CDR3 in DNA: TGTGCCAGCAGCTTGGTCTGGTTGGGCGGGCAAGAGACCCAGTACTTC. Protein: CASSLVWLGGQETQYF.

The V call is TRBV28, the J call TRBJ2-5; D is unresolved. The CDR3 is 13 amino acids. The germline CDR1 and CDR2 sequences are MDHEN and SYDVKM. The ends were cut back, 2 bases at V and 2 bases at J, with 6 bases in the middle. CDR3 protein: CASSLPEQETQYF. In DNA, the CDR3 is TGTGCCAGCAGTTTACCGGAGCAAGAGACCCAGTACTTC.

V usage is TRBV6-1 and J usage is TRBJ1-4; D unresolved. The CDR3 is made up of 16 amino acids. Germline V gene data show CDR1 as MNHNS and CDR2 as SASEGT. Trimming shortened V by 0 bases and J by 0 bases, and 8 bases separated the two germline ends. CDR3 protein: CASSEALPATNEKLFF. The CDR3 DNA is TGTGCCAGCAGTGAAGCCCTTCCTGCAACTAATGAAAAACTGTTTTTT.

The V and J genes are TRBV29-1 and TRBJ2-1; 7 bases agree with TRBD2. The germline CDR1 and CDR2 sequences are SQVTM and ANQGSEA. V dropped 4 bases and J dropped 3; count of bases not matched to a gene: 6. CDR3 length: 14 residues. The CDR3 region is CSVAWEGFYNEQFF. The CDR3 bases are TGCAGCGTTGCATGGGAGGGTTTCTACAATGAGCAGTTCTTC.

This clone was found a few times. This chain uses TRBV6-1 with TRBJ2-4, with 8 positions matching TRBD2. The CDR3 has 16 residues. The junction had 11 bases not matched to a gene; V was cut back by 1 base and J by 9 bases. The germline V gene has CDR1 MNHNS and CDR2 SASEGT. This CDR3 is CASSEGVELAASIQYF. DNA of the CDR3: TGTGCCAGCAGTGAAGGGGTCGAACTAGCGGCGAGCATTCAGTACTTC.

The rearrangement uses TRBV7-6 and TRBJ2-1, with a possible D match to TRBD2 (6 bases). This CDR3 region has 17 residues. Per the germline V gene, CDR1 is SGHVS and CDR2 is FNYEAQ. V lost 1 base and J 2 bases, leaving 15 bases between the germline ends. The CDR3 reads CASSLVPGSETYNEQFF. The CDR3 nucleotides read TGTGCCAGCAGCTTAGTCCCCGGGAGTGAAACCTACAATGAGCAGTTCTTC. The full variable domain, completed using reference TRBV7-6 and TRBJ2-1, is GAGVSQSPRYKVTKRGQDVALRCDPISGHVSLYWYRQALGQGPEFLTYFNYEAQQDKSGLPNDRFSAERPEGSISTLTIQRTEQRDSAMYRCASSLVPGSETYNEQFFGPGTRLTVL.

The V and J genes are TRBV15 and TRBJ2-7; TRBD1 agrees at 7 bases. The CDR3 loop spans 15 amino acids. With V trimmed by 5 bases and J by 3 bases, 10 bases remained unmatched. Germline V gene sequence: CDR1 LNHNV, CDR2 YYDKDF (reference sequence). Here the CDR3 reads CATSPSTGAGYEQYF. CDR3 DNA sequence: TGTGCCACCAGCCCTTCTACAGGGGCAGGCTACGAGCAGTACTTC.

The rearrangement joins TRBV11-2 to TRBJ1-6, with TRBD1 matching over 7 bases. Trimming removed 4 bases from V and 7 bases from J; junction bases left unmatched: 4. Germline-derived CDR1 and CDR2 are SGHAT and FQNNGV. The CDR3 sequence is 14 residues long. The CDR3 coding sequence is TGTGCCAGCAGCTCCGGGACAGCCAATTCACCCCTCCACTTT. Translation: CASSSGTANSPLHF.

The J gene is TRBJ2-4, the V gene TRBV25-1; D gene unclear. This CDR3 has 13 amino acids. The germline V gene has CDR1 MGHDK and CDR2 SYGVNS. The V end lost 2 bases, the J end lost 8 bases, and 10 bases lay between the germline ends. The CDR3 DNA follows: TGTGCCAGCAGTGAAGCGGCTGGAGACATTCAGTACTTC. Its protein is CASSEAAGDIQYF.

The chain joins TRBV19 to TRBJ2-7; 7 nucleotides agree with TRBD2. V lost 1 base, J lost 3 bases, and 3 bases stayed unmatched. Per the germline V gene, CDR1 is LNHDA and CDR2 is SQIVND (reference sequence). CDR3 length: 14 amino acids. The CDR3: CASSIVGGNYEQYF. The DNA of the CDR3 is TGTGCCAGTAGTATAGTGGGGGGGAACTACGAGCAGTACTTC. Looking up the rest from reference TRBV19 and TRBJ2-7 gives the full variable domain: DGGITQSPKYLFRKEGQNVTLSCEQNLNHDAMYWYRQDPGQGLRLIYYSQIVNDFQKGDIAEGYSVSREKKESFPLTVTSAQKNPTAFYLCASSIVGGNYEQYFGPGTRLTVT.

This chain joins TRBV18 and TRBJ2-5, with 8 bases identical to TRBD1. The length of the CDR3 is 16 residues. Per germline, CDR1 KGHSH and CDR2 LQKENI. The V gene end was trimmed by 1 base and the J gene end by 11 bases; junction bases not matched to a gene: 15. Here the CDR3 DNA reads TGTGCCAGCTCACCACGAAAGCCGACAGGGGTGAGGGAGCAGTACTTC. Translating gives CASSPRKPTGVREQYF. Complete variable domain (other parts from reference TRBV18 and TRBJ2-5): NAGVMQNPRHLVRRRGQEARLRCSPMKGHSHVYWYRQLPEEGLKFMVYLQKENIIDESGMPKERFSAEFPKEGPSILRIQQVVRGDSAAYFCASSPRKPTGVREQYFGPGTRLLVL.

This clone was picked up a small number of times. The chain links TRBV30 to TRBJ2-1; TRBD2 is a possible D gene (7 bases). Per the germline V gene, CDR1 is GTSNPN and CDR2 is SVGIG (reference sequence). The CDR3 has 13 residues. Trimming cost V 2 bases and J 6 bases, with 11 bases left between them. CDR3 bases: TGTGCCTGGAGTCGAGGGGGGGCCAATGAGCAGTTCTTC. It translates to CAWSRGGANEQFF.

The chain employs TRBV5-1 and TRBJ1-1; 11 bases fit TRBD1. Germline V gene data show CDR1 as SGHRS and CDR2 as YFSETQ. The CDR3 runs 17 residues. After removal of 3 bases from V and 2 bases from J, the junction contained 9 bases not matched to a gene. The CDR3 nucleotides read TGCGCCAGCAGCTGGGGGTGGACAGGGGGCGTCAACACTGAAGCTTTCTTT. Translating gives CASSWGWTGGVNTEAFF. The variable domain in full, completed from reference TRBV5-1 and TRBJ1-1, reads KAGVTQTPRYLIKTRGQQVTLSCSPISGHRSVSWYQQTPGQGLQFLFEYFSETQRNKGNFPGRFSGRQFSNSRSEMNVSTLELGDSALYLCASSWGWTGGVNTEAFFGQGTRLTVV.

The chain carries TRBV2 and TRBJ2-5; tentatively, D is TRBD1 (5 bases). The CDR3 length is 15 residues. Germline V gene sequence: CDR1 SNHLY, CDR2 FYNNEI. Trimming took 2 bases from V and 1 from J, leaving 11 bases between them. The CDR3 DNA reads TGTGCCAGCAGTGAACAGGGATCCTCCCAAGAGACCCAGTACTTC. Encoded protein: CASSEQGSSQETQYF. Combining the CDR3 with reference TRBV2 and TRBJ2-5 gives the whole variable domain EPEVTQTPSHQVTQMGQEVILRCVPISNHLYFYWYRQILGQKVEFLVSFYNNEISEKSEIFDDQFSVERPDGSNFTLKIRSTKLEDSAMYFCASSEQGSSQETQYFGPGTRLLVL.

In nucleotides, the CDR3 is TGTGCCAGCAGCGCCGAACAGGGTTACACAGATACGCAGTATTTT. The encoded protein is CASSAEQGYTDTQYF. The chain recombines TRBV9 with TRBJ2-3; TRBD1 might be the D (6 bases). Germline V gene data show CDR1 as SGDLS and CDR2 as YYNGEE. V lost 3 bases, J lost 2 bases, and 13 bases lay in between. CDR3 length equals 15 residues.

The count of this clone is one. V is TRBV20-1 and J is TRBJ2-3; no reliable D call. This CDR3 is built from 10 residues. V gave up 3 bases and J gave up 4 bases, with 2 bases separating them. Germline loops: CDR1 DFQATT, CDR2 SNEGSKA (reference sequence). The CDR3 here is CSASSDTQYF. CDR3 coding DNA: TGCAGTGCTAGCTCAGATACGCAGTATTTT.

V is TRBV11-1 and J is TRBJ1-6; 10 bases fit TRBD1. Germline-derived CDR1 and CDR2 are SGHAT and FQDESV (reference sequence). The CDR3 extends over 15 amino acids. V gave up 5 bases and J gave up 7 bases; unmatched junction bases: 5. Here the CDR3 reads CASSQQGQGNSPLHF. CDR3 nucleotides: TGTGCCAGCAGCCAACAGGGACAGGGGAATTCACCCCTCCACTTT.

The V and J genes are TRBV28 and TRBJ1-2; 7 nucleotides line up with TRBD1. This CDR3 has 14 residues. Germline V gene sequence: CDR1 MDHEN, CDR2 SYDVKM. V dropped 10 bases and J dropped 4; count of bases not matched to a gene: 12. CDR3 nucleotides: TGTGCCATCCCTCTGACAGGGAAGGGCTATGGCTACACCTTC. It specifies CAIPLTGKGYGYTF.

For the CDR3, the DNA is TGTGCCAGCAGCGAAGTAGCGGGTGTCTACAATGAGCAGTTCTTC. Residues: CASSEVAGVYNEQFF. The genes are TRBV7-3 and TRBJ2-1; 7 nucleotides align to TRBD2. The CDR3 covers 15 residues. The germline CDR1 and CDR2 sequences are SGHTA and FQGTGA. V was clipped by 5 bases and J by 3 bases; unmatched bases: 7.

The gene calls are TRBV2 and TRBJ2-5; no firm D call. CDR3 length: 15 residues. The germline V and J ends were trimmed by 6 bases and 7 bases, with 21 bases remaining between them. Germline lookup yields CDR1 SNHLY and CDR2 FYNNEI. The CDR3 DNA is TGTGCCAGCAGAGACTCTGAGTTAGGAGTGGGGACCCAGTACTTC. Protein sequence: CASRDSELGVGTQYF.

The gene calls are TRBV6-1 and TRBJ1-2, with D maybe TRBD1 (5 bases). V was trimmed by 3 bases and J by 4 bases, leaving 18 bases between them. Germline V gene data show CDR1 as MNHNS and CDR2 as SASEGT. The CDR3 is 16 amino acids. The CDR3 coding sequence is TGTGCCAGCAGTGACTGGGAGGGGTCCGATTTCTATGGCTACACCTTC. Translating it yields CASSDWEGSDFYGYTF.

In this sample, this clone turned up a few times. The chain joins TRBV5-6 to TRBJ2-7; D not resolved. CDR3 size: 11 residues. V gave up 0 bases and J gave up 7 bases, with 5 bases separating them. Germline V gene data show CDR1 as SGHDT and CDR2 as YYEEEE. CDR3 amino acids: CASSLDGEQYF. CDR3 nucleotides: TGTGCCAGCAGCTTGGACGGGGAGCAGTACTTC.

This CDR3 is CASSLKGQGTLFSGNTIYF. CDR3 in DNA: TGTGCCAGCAGCTTAAAGGGACAGGGGACTCTATTCTCTGGAAACACCATATATTTT. J is TRBJ1-3 and V is TRBV7-3; 10 nucleotides line up with TRBD1. There are 19 residues in the CDR3. V lost 1 base to trimming and J lost 0 bases; unmatched junction nucleotides: 9. Looked up from germline, CDR1 is SGHTA and CDR2 is FQGTGA.

V usage is TRBV6-5 and J usage is TRBJ2-5; 9 bases agree with TRBD1. CDR3 size: 14 residues. V lost 6 bases to trimming and J lost 5 bases; unmatched junction nucleotides: 7. Germline lookup yields CDR1 MNHEY and CDR2 SVGAGI. The CDR3 sequence: CASRPTGGSETQYF. The DNA of the CDR3 is TGTGCCAGCAGGCCTACAGGGGGCTCGGAGACCCAGTACTTC.

In the case of this clone: The sample contains more than one DNA sequence encoding this CDR3. V usage is TRBV19 and J usage is TRBJ1-4; a possible D gene is TRBD1 (6 bases). The germline CDR1 and CDR2 sequences are LNHDA and SQIVND (reference sequence). This CDR3 spans 12 amino acids. The V and J ends lost 3 bases and 8 bases respectively, with 7 bases between them. The CDR3 sequence is CASSIRGEKLFF. The CDR3 DNA reads as TGTGCCAGTAGTATCAGGGGAGAAAAACTGTTTTTT.